This T cell receptor (beta chain) was identified in a study of cytomegalovirus exposure and HLA in healthy donors. This clone was observed a few times. A multiplex PCR was run with 60 Vbeta primers and 13 Jbeta primers. Using immunoSEQ multiplex PCR, the repertoire was profiled, and TCRdb retains in-frame clones only, with some absent. Of about 150,000 clones listed, approximately 79% were seen once; the top ten hold about 2.2%. Germline V gene lookup returns CDR1 SQVTM and CDR2 ANQGSEA. CDR3 size: 15 residues. V was clipped by 7 bases and J by 6 bases; unmatched bases: 12. The chain is built from TRBV29-1 and TRBJ2-2; 9 bases map to TRBD1. The TCR comes from a male donor in good health and CMV-seronegative. The sequencing sample was made of PBMCs. The CDR3 reads CSGILPGQGSGELFF. Written as DNA, the CDR3 is TGCAGCGGGATATTACCGGGACAGGGTTCCGGGGAGCTGTTTTTT.